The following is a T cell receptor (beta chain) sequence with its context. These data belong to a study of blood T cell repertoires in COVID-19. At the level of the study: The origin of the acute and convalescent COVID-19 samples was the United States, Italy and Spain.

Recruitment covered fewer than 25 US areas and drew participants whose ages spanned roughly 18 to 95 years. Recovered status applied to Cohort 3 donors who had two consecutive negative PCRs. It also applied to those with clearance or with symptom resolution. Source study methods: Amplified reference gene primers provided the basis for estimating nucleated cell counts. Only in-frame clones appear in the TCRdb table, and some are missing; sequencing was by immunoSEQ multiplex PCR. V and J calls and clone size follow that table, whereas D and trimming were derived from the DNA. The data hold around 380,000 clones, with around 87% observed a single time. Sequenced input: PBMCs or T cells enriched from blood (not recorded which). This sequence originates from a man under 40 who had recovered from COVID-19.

The CDR3 loop reads CASRVSGDNSPLHF. The CDR3 bases are TGTGCCAGCAGGGTGTCAGGGGATAATTCACCCCTCCACTTT. V is TRBV14 and J is TRBJ1-6, with D perhaps TRBD1 (6 bases). The CDR3 contains 14 residues. V was shortened by 6 bases and J by 5 bases, with 11 bases between the two germline ends. Germline CDR1 is SGHDN and CDR2 is FVKESK.